This is a list of T cell receptor beta chains from one sample in a study of tumor-infiltrating lymphocytes in primary liver carcinoma. A single record per CDR3 protein comes from TCRdb applying MiXCR to the multiplex PCR reads. Of around 81,000 distinct CDR3 sequences listed, 70% to 80% are singletons. Sequenced material: liver tumor tissue from sampling region 4. These receptors all stem from a woman aged 55-69 years with primary liver carcinoma and hepatitis B virus infection. Each CDR3 is given with its conserved first and last residue. A D gene is named only where the DNA matches it firmly. Size is stated for part of the rows, as once, few or many counts, or as a class when the clone is expanded.

TRBV7-9	.	.	TRBJ2-5	CVSSSAQETQYF	TGTGTCAGCTCTAGCGCACAAGAGACCCAGTACTTC
TRBV6-5	.	many	TRBJ1-1	CASSYAGGVATEAFF	TGTGCCAGCAGTTACGCCGGGGGAGTTGCCACTGAAGCTTTCTTT
TRBV7-3	.	.	TRBJ2-1	CASSPDGGARFYNEQFF	TGTGCCAGTAGCCCCGATGGGGGGGCGAGGTTCTACAATGAGCAGTTCTTC
TRBV11-2	.	.	TRBJ1-1	CASSLGLNTETSF	TGTGCCAGCAGCCTCGGGCTGAACACTGAAACTTCTTTT
TRBV29-1	.	.	TRBJ2-3	CSVKAGVGHTDTQYF	TGCAGCGTTAAAGCAGGAGTGGGACATACAGATACGCAATATTTT
TRBV5-1	TRBD1	many	TRBJ1-2	CASSLGGQYYGYTF	TGCGCCAGCAGCTTGGGGGGACAGTACTATGGCTACACCTTC
TRBV28	TRBD2	many	TRBJ2-5	CASRGSLAGVETQYF	TGTGCCAGCCGCGGAAGTTTAGCGGGAGTGGAGACCCAGTACTTC
TRBV5-1	.	.	TRBJ2-7	CASSFWGDEQYF	TGCGCCAGCAGCTTCTGGGGAGACGAGCAGTACTTC
TRBV11-1	.	many	TRBJ1-1	CASSSSRVNTEAFF	TGTGCCAGCAGCTCCTCCAGGGTGAACACTGAAGCTTTCTTT
TRBV7-9	TRBD1	.	TRBJ2-5	CASNTTTGGRETQYF	TGTGCCAGCAACACTACCACAGGGGGCAGGGAGACCCAGTACTTC
TRBV11-3	TRBD2	.	TRBJ2-1	CASSVGEGGLEGGFNEQFF	TGTGCCAGCAGCGTCGGAGAGGGGGGACTAGAGGGAGGATTCAATGAGCAGTTCTTC
TRBV4-1	.	once	TRBJ2-2	CANSQDQAANTGKLFF	TGCGCCAACAGCCAAGATCAGGCGGCGAACACCGGGAAGCTGTTTTTT
TRBV7-8	TRBD1	.	TRBJ2-2	CASSTRTGLEADTGELFF	TGTGCCAGCAGCACCCGGACAGGGCTGGAAGCGGACACCGGGGAGCTGTTTTTT
TRBV4-2	.	.	TRBJ1-2	CASSHRGGGDYTF	TGTGCCAGCAGCCACAGAGGAGGGGGTGACTACACCTTC